Below, 18 T cell receptor beta chains from the same sample are listed, as sequenced in a study of response to subunit inactivated influenza vaccine. TCRdb analysed the RT-PCR reads with MiXCR anew, one entry per CDR3 protein. The sample shows roughly 700,000 distinct CDR3 sequences, around 13% of them seen only once. Source: PBMCs from blood, taken about 14 days before vaccination. The source is a man aged 45-65 years who received an inactivated influenza vaccine.

Points on this clonotype: Its ends do not fully match the called genes, so a read error is possible. The V and J genes are TRBV10-3 and TRBJ1-4; no clear D. Germline-derived CDR1 and CDR2 are ENHRY and SYGVKD. The CDR3 length is 12 residues. The CDR3 spells CAISQNNEKLSF. The CDR3 nucleotides read TGTGCCATCAGCCAGAATAATGAAAAACTGTCTTTT.

This clonotype was seen a few times. The chain joins TRBV28 to TRBJ2-3, with 14 bases fitting TRBD2. The CDR3 consists of 19 residues. Per germline, CDR1 MDHEN and CDR2 SYDVKM. J gave up 2 bases and V 3 bases, and 10 bases lay outside the gene matches. Here the CDR3 reads CASSFPGLAGGLATDTQYF. The CDR3 DNA reads as TGTGCCAGCAGTTTTCCTGGACTAGCGGGAGGACTAGCCACAGATACGCAGTATTTT.

This clonotype was detected only a few times. This chain connects TRBV20-1 to TRBJ2-1; D is ambiguous. V lost 0 bases, J lost 7 bases, and 7 bases lay in between. This CDR3 is 12 amino acids long. Germline V gene lookup returns CDR1 DFQATT and CDR2 SNEGSKA (reference sequence). CDR3 sequence: CSARDRPNEQFF. DNA of the CDR3: TGCAGTGCTAGAGATCGACCGAATGAGCAGTTCTTC.

This clonotype was recorded only once. The V and J genes are TRBV18 and TRBJ1-2; D gene unclear. Germline CDR1 is KGHSH and CDR2 is LQKENI. The length of the CDR3 is 13 residues. Trimming pared 1 base from V and 2 bases from J, leaving 5 bases between. CDR3 region: CASSPHPNYGYTF. The CDR3 nucleotides are TGTGCCAGCTCACCACACCCGAACTATGGCTACACCTTC. Filled out from reference TRBV18 and TRBJ1-2, the complete variable domain reads NAGVMQNPRHLVRRRGQEARLRCSPMKGHSHVYWYRQLPEEGLKFMVYLQKENIIDESGMPKERFSAEFPKEGPSILRIQQVVRGDSAAYFCASSPHPNYGYTFGSGTRLTVV.

In its sample, this clonotype was seen a few times. The rearrangement joins TRBV5-1 to TRBJ1-1; maybe TRBD1 (5 bases). Trimming took off 4 bases at V and 4 bases at J, with 11 bases between the two ends. The germline gives CDR1 SGHRS, CDR2 YFSETQ. This CDR3 contains 13 residues. The CDR3 nucleotides read TGCGCCAGCAGCCCAGGGTCGGTCACTGAAGCTTTCTTT. It codes for CASSPGSVTEAFF.

A few counts support this clonotype. The genes are TRBV29-1 and TRBJ2-5; D uncertain. This CDR3 is built from 15 residues. Germline assignment: CDR1 SQVTM and CDR2 ANQGSEA. The ends were cut back, 1 base at V and 4 bases at J, with 16 bases in the middle. CDR3 in DNA: TGCAGCGTTGAAGTAGGCCCCCGCTTCGGAGAGACCCAGTACTTC. Amino acid sequence: CSVEVGPRFGETQYF.

This chain joins TRBV6-2 or TRBV6-3 and TRBJ2-1; possible D gene TRBD1, 5 bases. CDR1 and CDR2 (germline): MNHEY, SVGEGT. V was pared by 6 bases and J by 5 bases, with 14 bases between. The CDR3 has 14 residues. DNA for the CDR3: TGTGCCAGCAGGCTTACACAGGTTCACAATGAGCAGTTCTTC. This codes for CASRLTQVHNEQFF.

This clonotype was seen repeatedly, ten times or more. The chain couples TRBV9 to TRBJ2-7; D gene unclear. The CDR3 totals 12 residues. Trimming took off 0 bases at V and 3 bases at J, with 4 bases between the two ends. The V gene's germline CDR1 is SGDLS and CDR2 YYNGEE. CDR3 sequence: CASSVDGYEQYF. CDR3 sequence (DNA): TGTGCCAGCAGCGTAGACGGCTACGAGCAGTACTTC.

The chain uses TRBV4-2 and TRBJ1-1; no clear D. This CDR3 region has 15 residues. Germline CDR1 and CDR2: LGHNA and YNFKEQ. Trimming left V 0 bases short and J 4 bases short, with 12 bases between. CDR3 sequence reads: CASSQDTYRATEAFF. CDR3 DNA: TGTGCCAGCAGCCAAGATACTTACAGAGCCACTGAAGCTTTCTTT.

The V gene is TRBV29-1, the J gene TRBJ1-4; D not certain. CDR1 and CDR2 (germline): SQVTM, ANQGSEA. The CDR3 spans 12 residues. The V and J ends lost 7 bases and 6 bases respectively, with 12 bases between them. In nucleotides, the CDR3 is TGCAGCGCAACCGGGAGAGATGAAAAACTGTTTTTT. This encodes CSATGRDEKLFF.

The sample holds many counts of this clonotype. This sequence joins TRBV5-1 and TRBJ2-1; 10 bases agree with TRBD2. Germline V gene lookup returns CDR1 SGHRS and CDR2 YFSETQ. Trimming took 4 bases from V and 5 from J; bases not matched to a gene: 9. The CDR3 length is 16 residues. The CDR3 DNA sequence: TGCGCCAGCAGCACCTCCGGGACTAGCGTGAACAATGAGCAGTTCTTC. It yields the protein CASSTSGTSVNNEQFF.

This clonotype has more than one count but fewer than ten. The genes are TRBV4-3 and TRBJ2-7; D is uncertain. V lost 1 base and J 0 bases, leaving 10 bases between the germline ends. Germline lookup yields CDR1 LGHNA and CDR2 YSLEER. CDR3 length: 15 residues. The CDR3 coding sequence is TGCGCCAGCAGCCAAGGGTGGGGAATCTCCTACGAGCAGTACTTC. Its translation is CASSQGWGISYEQYF.

This clonotype occurred a few times. The J gene is TRBJ2-1, the V gene TRBV12-3 or TRBV12-4, with D possibly TRBD2 on 6 matching bases. V shed 6 bases and J shed 6 bases, with 18 bases lying between them. This CDR3 region has 15 residues. This CDR3 reads CASSQTRRGFNEQFF. The CDR3 DNA reads TGTGCCAGCAGCCAAACCCGCCGGGGGTTCAATGAGCAGTTCTTC.

There are a few counts of this clonotype. This chain joins TRBV20-1 and TRBJ2-4; 7 bases line up with TRBD1. Trimming took 0 bases from V and 7 from J; bases not matched to a gene: 12. This CDR3 has 16 amino acids. The germline gives CDR1 DFQATT, CDR2 SNEGSKA (reference sequence). CDR3 sequence (DNA): TGCAGTGCTAGAGATCTTCGTGGGACAGAGGAGAACATTCAGTACTTC. As protein: CSARDLRGTEENIQYF.

This clonotype was detected a few times. The chain uses TRBV4-2 and TRBJ2-1; 14 positions match TRBD2. V lost 4 bases, J lost 7 bases, and 6 bases stayed unmatched. The germline CDR1 and CDR2 sequences are LGHNA and YNFKEQ. The length of the CDR3 is 16 residues. CDR3 coding DNA: TGTGCCAGCAGCCGAACCGGGACTAGCGGGAGTAATGAGCAGTTCTTC. This sequence encodes CASSRTGTSGSNEQFF.

J is TRBJ2-2 and V is TRBV2, with 11 nucleotides matching TRBD2. The ends lost 4 bases at V and 2 bases at J; junction bases unmatched: 3. This CDR3 spans 16 amino acids. From germline, CDR1 is SNHLY and CDR2 FYNNEI. DNA for the CDR3: TGTGCCAGCAGTGTCGGGACTAGCGGTAACACCGGGGAGCTGTTTTTT. This translates into CASSVGTSGNTGELFF.

This clonotype was observed a handful of times. The chain couples TRBV5-1 to TRBJ2-2; 7 bases are a match to TRBD1. The germline CDR1 and CDR2 sequences are SGHRS and YFSETQ. CDR3 length: 14 amino acids. Germline trimming cut 4 bases from V and 7 bases from J; bases unmatched to any gene: 7. DNA for the CDR3: TGCGCCAGCAGCCCATGGGACAGCATCGGGGAGCTGTTTTTT. Amino acid sequence: CASSPWDSIGELFF.

This clonotype has ten or more counts. This chain uses TRBV7-9 with TRBJ2-1; 10 nucleotides align to TRBD2. V was pared by 2 bases and J by 4 bases, with 2 bases of the junction left unmatched. The CDR3 contains 15 residues. Per the germline V gene, CDR1 is SEHNR and CDR2 is FQNEAQ (reference sequence). CDR3 DNA sequence: TGTGCCAGCAGCTTACCTAGCGGGAGTTACAATGAGCAGTTCTTC. The encoded protein is CASSLPSGSYNEQFF.